Each of the 17 T cell receptor beta chains below was sequenced from the same sample in a study of blood T cells in healthy people across ages. It was with a sample-barcoded 5' primer and a J-beta primer mix that a second PCR of roughly 7 to 12 cycles was run. Each CDR3 protein gets one entry after TCRdb re-called the 5' RACE reads with MiXCR. The sample yields about 1.1 million distinct CDR3 sequences, around two fifths seen once. Sample: blood. Receptors were obtained from a young man in good health.

In this sample, this clonotype turned up a few times. The chain uses TRBV3-1 and TRBJ2-7; 7 bases map to TRBD1. This CDR3 contains 16 residues. CDR1 and CDR2 (germline): LGHDT, YNNKEL (reference sequence). After removal of 4 bases from V and 4 bases from J, the junction contained 13 bases not matched to a gene. CDR3 sequence: CASSPGQAYRTYEQYF. CDR3 nucleotides: TGTGCCAGCAGCCCCGGACAGGCCTATAGGACTTACGAGCAGTACTTC.

The chain links TRBV4-1 to TRBJ2-1, with 11 bases lining up with TRBD2. V was clipped by 1 base and J by 10 bases; unmatched bases: 0. The germline gives CDR1 MGHRA, CDR2 YSYEKL. The CDR3 totals 13 residues. This CDR3 is CASSQGTSGEQFF. CDR3 bases: TGCGCCAGCAGCCAAGGGACTAGCGGGGAGCAGTTCTTC.

In its sample, this clonotype was seen a few times. The gene calls are TRBV4-2 and TRBJ1-2, with D unresolved. Germline V gives CDR1 LGHNA, CDR2 YNFKEQ. The CDR3 extends over 16 amino acids. Trimming cost V 0 bases and J 5 bases, with 16 bases left between them. CDR3 loop: CASSQERYESSYGYTF. CDR3 nucleotides: TGTGCCAGCAGCCAAGAACGTTATGAGAGCTCGTATGGCTACACCTTC.

The chain employs TRBV20-1 and TRBJ1-2; D ambiguous. The ends were cut back, 6 bases at V and 0 bases at J, with 14 bases in the middle. Germline-derived CDR1 and CDR2 are DFQATT and SNEGSKA (reference sequence). CDR3 length: 14 amino acids. DNA of the CDR3: TGCAGTGCCCGGAGTGACGGAGCTAACTATGGCTACACCTTC. Amino acid sequence: CSARSDGANYGYTF.

V is TRBV4-1 and J is TRBJ2-1; D remains unclear. The ends were cut back, 1 base at V and 4 bases at J, with 14 bases in the middle. This CDR3 is 16 amino acids long. CDR1 and CDR2 (germline): MGHRA, YSYEKL. The CDR3 reads CASSQVFQWKYNEQFF. The CDR3 nucleotides read TGCGCCAGCAGCCAAGTCTTCCAGTGGAAATACAATGAGCAGTTCTTC.

In this sample, this clonotype turned up a few times. The chain joins TRBV12-3 or TRBV12-4 to TRBJ1-1, with 8 bases lining up with TRBD1. The ends lost 3 bases at V and 4 bases at J; junction bases unmatched: 7. This CDR3 comprises 15 residues. CDR3 sequence (DNA): TGTGCCAGCAGTTTTTCCTCAGGGGGCGGCACTGAAGCTTTCTTT. Translation gives CASSFSSGGGTEAFF.

This clonotype has more than one count but fewer than ten. V gene TRBV20-1 combines with J gene TRBJ2-5; D is unclear. The germline V and J ends were trimmed by 5 bases and 1 base, with 11 bases remaining between them. Germline values: CDR1 DFQATT, CDR2 SNEGSKA (reference sequence). The CDR3 is made up of 13 amino acids. The CDR3 DNA follows: TGCAGTGCTGAAGGTGGGGTCCAAGAGACCCAGTACTTC. This encodes CSAEGGVQETQYF.

This clonotype was seen a few times. The rearrangement joins TRBV27 to TRBJ2-6; D unclear. V was shortened by 2 bases and J by 1 base, with 6 bases between the two germline ends. Germline V gene lookup returns CDR1 MNHEY and CDR2 SMNVEV (reference sequence). The CDR3 spans 15 residues. The DNA for the CDR3 is TGTGCCAGCAGTTTAATTTATTCTGGGGCCAACGTCCTGACTTTC. Its translation is CASSLIYSGANVLTF.

The chain is built from TRBV28 and TRBJ2-5, with D perhaps TRBD2 (5 bases). The CDR3 covers 11 residues. The germline gives CDR1 MDHEN, CDR2 SYDVKM. V lost 7 bases, J lost 12 bases, and 15 bases lay in between. The CDR3 loop is CASTSDLREYF. Written as DNA, the CDR3 is TGTGCCAGCACCTCGGACTTACGGGAGTACTTC. Complete variable domain (other parts from reference TRBV28 and TRBJ2-5): DVKVTQSSRYLVKRTGEKVFLECVQDMDHENMFWYRQDPGLGLRLIYFSYDVKMKEKGDIPEGYSVSREKKERFSLILESASTNQTSMYLCASTSDLREYFGPGTRLLVL.

The chain joins TRBV20-1 to TRBJ1-4; D is possibly TRBD1 (6 bases). CDR3 length equals 12 residues. V was clipped by 1 base and J by 8 bases, with 8 bases between them. The germline gives CDR1 DFQATT, CDR2 SNEGSKA (reference sequence). CDR3 sequence: CSARAQGEKLFF. The CDR3 nucleotides are TGCAGTGCTAGAGCCCAGGGGGAAAAACTGTTTTTT.

This clonotype came up a few times. The chain recombines TRBV7-9 with TRBJ1-2; D is undetermined. Trimming removed 1 base at V and 2 bases at J, with 20 bases between. Germline CDR1 is SEHNR and CDR2 is FQNEAQ (reference sequence). This CDR3 spans 18 amino acids. The CDR3 here is CASSLDPTGVVWNYGYTF. CDR3 nucleotide sequence: TGTGCCAGCAGCTTAGACCCGACTGGTGTGGTATGGAACTATGGCTACACCTTC.

The chain is built from TRBV7-3 and TRBJ2-3; 8 bases are shared with TRBD1. V shed 4 bases and J 3 bases; nucleotides not matched to a gene: 3. Looked up from germline, CDR1 is SGHTA and CDR2 is FQGTGA. CDR3 length: 14 residues. The CDR3 region has the DNA TGTGCCAGCAGCTGGCAGGGGGCAACAGATACGCAGTATTTT. It specifies CASSWQGATDTQYF.

This chain uses TRBV5-1 with TRBJ2-7; TRBD1 matches 8 bases. The end of the DNA is better explained by TRBJ2-4, so the J call may be wrong. The CDR3 runs 16 residues. CDR1 is SGHRS and CDR2 is YFSETQ in the germline V gene. This chain's CDR3 is CASSLPQGEGENIQYF. As DNA, the CDR3 is TGCGCCAGCAGCTTGCCACAGGGGGAAGGTGAGAACATTCAGTACTTC.

This clonotype has more than one count but fewer than ten. This sequence joins TRBV7-9 and TRBJ1-1; the match to TRBD1 covers 8 bases. CDR1 and CDR2 from the germline V gene are SEHNR and FQNEAQ (reference sequence). The CDR3 contains 16 residues. J gave up 1 base and V 3 bases, and 7 bases lay outside the gene matches. The CDR3 nucleotides are TGTGCCAGCAGCTTCCCTAGACAGGGGCAGAACACTGAAGCTTTCTTT. This codes for CASSFPRQGQNTEAFF.

The chain uses TRBV20-1 and TRBJ2-1; the D is unclear. Trimming removed 5 bases at V and 4 bases at J, with 12 bases between. This CDR3 contains 13 residues. Per germline, CDR1 DFQATT and CDR2 SNEGSKA (reference sequence). This CDR3 reads CSAHGTGYNEQFF. The CDR3 coding sequence is TGCAGTGCTCACGGCACTGGGTACAATGAGCAGTTCTTC.

The chain links TRBV9 to TRBJ1-4; TRBD1 aligns across 7 bases. The CDR3 spans 15 residues. CDR1 SGDLS and CDR2 YYNGEE come from the germline V gene. V shed 4 bases, J shed 5 bases, and the junction held 8 bases outside the gene matches. The CDR3 reads CASSTGGGANEKLFF. CDR3 DNA: TGTGCCAGCAGCACGGGAGGGGGCGCGAATGAAAAACTGTTTTTT.

This clonotype occurred many times. Written as DNA, the CDR3 is TGCAGTGCCACGGGATCTATAACAGATACGCAGTATTTT. Amino acids: CSATGSITDTQYF. This chain joins TRBV20-1 and TRBJ2-3, with D maybe TRBD2 (5 bases). Between the trimmed V and J ends, which lost 6 bases and 3 bases, there was a span of 13 bases. Germline-derived CDR1 and CDR2 are DFQATT and SNEGSKA (reference sequence). The CDR3 loop spans 13 amino acids.